The T cell receptor (beta chain) described here comes from a study of CXCR3-negative and CXCR3-positive naive CD8 T cells. Turning to the study itself: Roughly 1.5 +/- 0.3 million TRB reads came from each library, giving around 140 million in total. Whole-study results and caveats: After cryopreservation, expression of CXCR3 was partially reduced, and most assays were run with fresh PBMCs. Compared with CXCR3-negative naive cells, CXCR3-positive naive cells showed more hydrophobic TRB CDR3s. Naive CXCR3-positive and CXCR3-negative cells shared TRBV-TRBJ usage; memory cells diverged.

To note about this clonotype: The antigen is not known.

The germline V gene has CDR1 SGHNT and CDR2 YYREEE (reference sequence). The CDR3 runs to 15 residues. UMI labels and 5' RACE were used to prepare the TRB cDNA libraries. TCRdb reanalyzed the 5' RACE reads and collapses them to one entry per CDR3 protein, without DNA. This sample's table has about 150,000 distinct CDR3 sequences. The V and J genes are TRBV5-4 and TRBJ2-7; TCRdb outputs TRBD2, but without DNA this stays unchecked. The clonotype was recovered from a human donor in good health. Some clones in this sample may be carry-over from other donors' samples. Input material: naive CXCR3+ CD8+ T cells from blood. The sample's subset: CD45RO-CCR7+CD27+CD95- naive CD8+ T cells expressing CXCR3 (TNR3+). This CDR3 is CASSFGASGVYEQYF.